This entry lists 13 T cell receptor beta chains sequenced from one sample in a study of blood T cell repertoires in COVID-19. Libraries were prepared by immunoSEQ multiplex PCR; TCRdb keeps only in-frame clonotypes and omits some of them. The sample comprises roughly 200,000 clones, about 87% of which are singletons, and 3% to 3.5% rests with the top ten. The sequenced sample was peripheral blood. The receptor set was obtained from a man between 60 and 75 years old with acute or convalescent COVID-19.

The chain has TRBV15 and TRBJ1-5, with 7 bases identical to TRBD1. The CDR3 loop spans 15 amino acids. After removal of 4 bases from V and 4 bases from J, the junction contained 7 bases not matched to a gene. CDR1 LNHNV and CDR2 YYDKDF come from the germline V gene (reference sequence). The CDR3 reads CATSMGQSTNQPQHF. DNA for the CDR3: TGTGCCACCAGCATGGGACAGAGCACAAATCAGCCCCAGCATTTT.

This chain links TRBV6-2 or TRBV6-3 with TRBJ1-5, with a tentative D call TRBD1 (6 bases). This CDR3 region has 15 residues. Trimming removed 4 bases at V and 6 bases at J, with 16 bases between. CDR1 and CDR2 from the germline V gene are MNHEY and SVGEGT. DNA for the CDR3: TGTGCCAGCAGTTGGGGGGGGCTCGGGACTCAGCCCCAGCATTTT. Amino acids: CASSWGGLGTQPQHF.

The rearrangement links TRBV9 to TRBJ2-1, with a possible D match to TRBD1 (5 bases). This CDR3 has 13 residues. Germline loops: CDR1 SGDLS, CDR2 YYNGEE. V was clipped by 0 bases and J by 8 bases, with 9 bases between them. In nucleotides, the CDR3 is TGTGCCAGCAGCGTAGTCAGGGCCGATGAGCAGTTCTTC. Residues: CASSVVRADEQFF.

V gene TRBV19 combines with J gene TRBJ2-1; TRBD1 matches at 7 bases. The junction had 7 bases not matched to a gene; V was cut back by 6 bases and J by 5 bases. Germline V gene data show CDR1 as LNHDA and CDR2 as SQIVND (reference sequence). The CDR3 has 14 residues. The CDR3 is CASRQTGLNNEQFF. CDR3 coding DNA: TGTGCCAGTAGGCAGACAGGGTTAAACAATGAGCAGTTCTTC.

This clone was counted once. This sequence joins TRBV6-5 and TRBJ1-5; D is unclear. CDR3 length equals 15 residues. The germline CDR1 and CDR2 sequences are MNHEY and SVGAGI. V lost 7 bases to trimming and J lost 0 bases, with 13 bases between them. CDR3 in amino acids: CASTVLLNSNQPQHF. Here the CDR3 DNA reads TGTGCCAGCACCGTCCTACTAAATAGCAATCAGCCCCAGCATTTT.

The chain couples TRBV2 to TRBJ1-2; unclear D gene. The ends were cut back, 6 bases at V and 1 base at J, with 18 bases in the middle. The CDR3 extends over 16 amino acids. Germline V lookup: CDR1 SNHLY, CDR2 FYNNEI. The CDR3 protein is CASRVHRGGVNYGYTF. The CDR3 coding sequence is TGTGCCAGCAGGGTACACCGTGGAGGAGTTAACTATGGCTACACCTTC.

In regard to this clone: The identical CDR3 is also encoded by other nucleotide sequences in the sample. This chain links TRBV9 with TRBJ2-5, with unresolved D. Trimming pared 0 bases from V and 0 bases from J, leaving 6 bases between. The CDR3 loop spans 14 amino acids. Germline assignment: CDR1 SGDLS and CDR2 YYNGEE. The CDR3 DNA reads TGTGCCAGCAGCGTAGGGCAGTACCAAGAGACCCAGTACTTC. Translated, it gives CASSVGQYQETQYF.

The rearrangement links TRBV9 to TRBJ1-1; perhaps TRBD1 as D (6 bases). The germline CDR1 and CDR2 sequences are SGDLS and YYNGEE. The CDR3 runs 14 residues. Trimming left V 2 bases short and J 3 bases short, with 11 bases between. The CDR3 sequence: CASSVGHPDTEAFF. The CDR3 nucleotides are TGTGCCAGCAGCGTGGGACACCCGGACACTGAAGCTTTCTTT.

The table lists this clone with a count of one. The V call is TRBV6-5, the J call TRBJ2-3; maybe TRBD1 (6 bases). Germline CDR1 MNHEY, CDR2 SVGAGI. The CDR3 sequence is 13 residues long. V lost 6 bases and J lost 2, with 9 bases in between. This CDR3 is CASSGQSTDTQYF. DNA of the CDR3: TGTGCCAGCAGCGGACAGTCCACAGATACGCAGTATTTT.

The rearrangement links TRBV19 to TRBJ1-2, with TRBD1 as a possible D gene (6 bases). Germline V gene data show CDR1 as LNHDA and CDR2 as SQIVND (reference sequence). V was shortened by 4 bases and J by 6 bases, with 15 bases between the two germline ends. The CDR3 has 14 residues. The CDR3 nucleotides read TGTGCCAGTAGTACCAGGGGTGGAATGGATGGCTACACCTTC. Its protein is CASSTRGGMDGYTF.

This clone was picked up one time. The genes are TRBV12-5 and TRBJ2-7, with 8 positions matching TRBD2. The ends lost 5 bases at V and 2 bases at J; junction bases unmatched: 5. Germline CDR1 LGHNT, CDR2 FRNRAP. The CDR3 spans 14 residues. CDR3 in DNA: TGTGCTAGTGGTACTAGCGGACTACCCTACGAGCAGTACTTC. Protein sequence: CASGTSGLPYEQYF. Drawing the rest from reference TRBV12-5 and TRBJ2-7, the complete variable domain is DARVTQTPRHKVTEMGQEVTMRCQPILGHNTVFWYRQTMMQGLELLAYFRNRAPLDDSGMPKDRFSAEMPDATLATLKIQPSEPRDSAVYFCASGTSGLPYEQYFGPGTRLTVT.

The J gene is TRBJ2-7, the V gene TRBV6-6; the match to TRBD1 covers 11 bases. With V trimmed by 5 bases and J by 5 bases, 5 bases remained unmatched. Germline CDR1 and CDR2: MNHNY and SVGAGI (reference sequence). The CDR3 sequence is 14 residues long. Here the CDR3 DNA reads TGTGCCAGCAGTCTACCGGGACAGGGGGACGAGCAGTACTTC. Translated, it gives CASSLPGQGDEQYF.

The CDR3 region has the DNA TGTGCCACCAGCACCGGGACTAGCGGGGGGAATGAGCAGTTCTTC. It translates to CATSTGTSGGNEQFF. The chain has TRBV15 and TRBJ2-1; 15 nucleotides align to TRBD2. V shed 4 bases, J shed 7 bases, and the junction held 2 bases outside the gene matches. The germline V gene encodes CDR1 LNHNV and CDR2 YYDKDF (reference sequence). CDR3 length: 15 amino acids.